Described below is a single TCR beta chain sequence and its context. The antigen is unknown. The germline V gene encodes CDR1 LGHDT and CDR2 YNNKEL (reference sequence). CDR3 length: 15 residues. Each TRB cDNA library was prepared by 5' RACE (with UMI labels). TCRdb re-called the 5' RACE reads, yielding one record per CDR3 amino acid sequence without DNA. This repertoire comprises under 150,000 distinct CDR3 sequences; its ten largest clones make up under 0.35%. By phenotype, naive CD8+ T cells were CD45RO-CCR7+CD27+CD95-. The source of the sample is a study of CXCR3-negative and CXCR3-positive naive CD8 T cells. Study-level results: Naive cells with CXCR3 showed TRB CDR3s that were more hydrophobic than those in CXCR3-negative naive cells. Because surface CD5 did not distinguish the naive subsets, TCR strength was inferred from TRB CDR3 properties. TRBV-TRBJ usage matched between naive CXCR3-negative and CXCR3-positive cells but not between memory cells.

The J gene is TRBJ2-7, the V gene TRBV3-1; there is no DNA to check the TCRdb D call of TRBD2. The sequenced sample was naive CXCR3+ CD8+ T cells from blood. Subset here: CD45RO-CCR7+CD27+CD95- naive CD8+ T cells expressing CXCR3 (TNR3+). The source of this sequence is a human donor in good health. Some clones in this sample may be carry-over from other donors' samples. CDR3 region: CATGSGGRDFDEQYF.